Below, 32 T cell receptor beta chains from the same sample are listed, as sequenced in a study of OX40 agonist ivuxolimab in advanced cancers. Profiled with immunoSEQ multiplex PCR; TCRdb holds only in-frame clones, not every one. The sample contains 85,000 to 130,000 clones, 90% of which appear only once. Material: CD4+ or CD8+ T cells sorted from blood, obtained in a trial of the OX40 agonist ivuxolimab. Receptor source: an adult with an advanced solid tumor such as melanoma, head and neck, liver or kidney cancer.

This chain uses TRBV5-4 with TRBJ2-5; perhaps TRBD1 as D (5 bases). Trimming pared 0 bases from V and 4 bases from J, leaving 22 bases between. The CDR3 sequence is 18 residues long. CDR1 is SGHNT, CDR2 YYREEE, per germline (reference sequence). The CDR3 DNA follows: TGTGCCAGCAGCTTGGTGGGGCGGTCAGCGAGGATGGGAGAGACCCAGTACTTC. Translated: CASSLVGRSARMGETQYF.

The genes are TRBV6-5 and TRBJ1-2; TRBD1 might be the D (5 bases). V shed 0 bases and J shed 2 bases, with 7 bases lying between them. In germline, CDR1 is MNHEY, CDR2 SVGAGI. This CDR3 is 14 amino acids long. The CDR3 coding sequence is TGTGCCAGCAGTTACTCTGAGGGGAACTATGGCTACACCTTC. Translated: CASSYSEGNYGYTF.

The chain links TRBV28 to TRBJ1-3; maybe TRBD1 (5 bases). Germline CDR1 reads MDHEN; CDR2 reads SYDVKM. V was clipped by 6 bases and J by 2 bases, with 11 bases between them. This CDR3 region has 14 residues. The CDR3 loop is CASSQGGAGNTIYF. CDR3 DNA: TGTGCCAGCAGCCAAGGAGGGGCTGGAAACACCATATATTTT.

Of note for this clone: The junction departs from the called germline gene at one end, perhaps through a read error. J is TRBJ2-1 and V is TRBV14; a weak D match, TRBD2 (6 bases). The CDR3 spans 13 residues. Germline V gene lookup returns CDR1 SGHDN and CDR2 FVKESK. CDR3: CASSQDTATSGVF. The DNA for the CDR3 is TGTGCCAGCAGCCAAGATACCGCGACCTCGGGAGTCTTC.

CDR3 nucleotides: TGCGCCAGCAGCCAAACTCCAGGGGCCCCCGAGGTAGGAGGCTACACCTTC. Translation: CASSQTPGAPEVGGYTF. The chain is built from TRBV4-3 and TRBJ1-2; D may be TRBD1 (6 bases). Trimming shortened V by 2 bases and J by 8 bases, and 24 bases separated the two germline ends. The CDR3 length is 17 residues. Germline CDR1 and CDR2: LGHNA and YSLEER.

The V gene is TRBV7-2, the J gene TRBJ2-1; 11 nucleotides agree with TRBD2. J was trimmed by 4 bases and V by 1 base; bases with no gene match: 3. Per the germline V gene, CDR1 is SGHTA and CDR2 is FQGNSA. The CDR3 consists of 16 residues. The chain's CDR3 is CASSLVLAGGYNEQFF. As DNA, the CDR3 is TGTGCCAGCAGCTTAGTTCTAGCGGGGGGTTACAATGAGCAGTTCTTC.

This clone was recorded a few times. The chain employs TRBV20-1 and TRBJ1-2; D is uncertain. Trimming took 3 bases from V and 3 from J, leaving 5 bases between them. Germline loops: CDR1 DFQATT, CDR2 SNEGSKA (reference sequence). This CDR3 region has 11 residues. CDR3 in amino acids: CSASMDYGYTF. The CDR3 DNA sequence: TGCAGTGCTAGTATGGACTATGGCTACACCTTC.

The rearrangement joins TRBV5-1 to TRBJ1-4; D perhaps matches TRBD1 (6 bases). V was clipped by 4 bases and J by 0 bases, with 7 bases between them. Looked up from germline, CDR1 is SGHRS and CDR2 is YFSETQ. This CDR3 has 14 amino acids. This chain's CDR3 is CASSRDTTNEKLFF. For the CDR3, the DNA is TGCGCCAGCAGCCGGGACACAACTAATGAAAAACTGTTTTTT.

J is TRBJ1-5 and V is TRBV6-5; 9 bases map to TRBD1. Germline CDR1 is MNHEY and CDR2 is SVGAGI. The CDR3 is 15 amino acids. V gave up 6 bases and J gave up 3 bases; unmatched junction bases: 6. The CDR3 DNA reads TGTGCCAGCAGCGACGGGACAGGGCCCAATCAGCCCCAGCATTTT. Translation: CASSDGTGPNQPQHF.

This clone has a single count. The V and J genes are TRBV5-6 and TRBJ2-4, with D possibly being TRBD1 or TRBD2 (5 bases each). Per germline, CDR1 SGHDT and CDR2 YYEEEE. The CDR3 loop spans 16 amino acids. V lost 4 bases and J 3 bases, leaving 17 bases between the germline ends. In nucleotides, the CDR3 is TGTGCCAGCAGCCTGGGGGTTCCACAAGTCAAAAACATTCAGTACTTC. Translated: CASSLGVPQVKNIQYF.

The rearrangement links TRBV18 to TRBJ2-3; D is possibly TRBD1 (5 bases). Trimming took 6 bases from V and 1 from J, leaving 17 bases between them. This CDR3 has 16 amino acids. The germline gives CDR1 KGHSH, CDR2 LQKENI. The CDR3 nucleotides read TGTGCCAGCTCTCCGGTTACAGGAGAGGGCACAGATACGCAGTATTTT. This gives the protein CASSPVTGEGTDTQYF.

The V and J genes are TRBV6-5 and TRBJ1-4, with 11 bases matching TRBD1. This CDR3 region has 15 residues. V was clipped by 5 bases and J by 7 bases; unmatched bases: 6. Germline V gives CDR1 MNHEY, CDR2 SVGAGI. The CDR3 here is CASSTTGQGGEKLFF. In DNA, the CDR3 is TGTGCCAGCAGTACCACGGGACAGGGGGGTGAAAAACTGTTTTTT.

The CDR3 loop reads CASSLRTPQGTLHF. For the CDR3, the DNA is TGTGCCAGCAGCTTACGGACTCCGCAGGGAACCCTCCACTTT. V and J are TRBV7-2 and TRBJ1-6, with D possibly being TRBD1 (5 bases). This CDR3 is 14 amino acids long. V lost 2 bases to trimming and J lost 14 bases, with 16 bases between them. Germline V CDR1 and CDR2: SGHTA, FQGNSA.

The chain carries TRBV19 and TRBJ2-3; D is tentatively TRBD1 or TRBD2 (5 bases each). CDR3 length: 16 residues. V lost 7 bases and J 0 bases, leaving 17 bases between the germline ends. The V gene's germline CDR1 is LNHDA and CDR2 SQIVND (reference sequence). The CDR3 DNA sequence: TGTGCCAGTACTGACAGACCACTAGGAAGCACAGATACGCAGTATTTT. It yields the protein CASTDRPLGSTDTQYF. Based on the CDR3 plus reference TRBV19 and TRBJ2-3, the full variable domain is DGGITQSPKYLFRKEGQNVTLSCEQNLNHDAMYWYRQDPGQGLRLIYYSQIVNDFQKGDIAEGYSVSREKKESFPLTVTSAQKNPTAFYLCASTDRPLGSTDTQYFGPGTRLTVL.

The chain recombines TRBV6-6 with TRBJ2-2; D call uncertain. V lost 6 bases and J 4 bases, leaving 6 bases between the germline ends. CDR1 and CDR2 (germline): MNHNY, SVGAGI (reference sequence). The CDR3 has 12 residues. The CDR3: CASRASTGELFF. Here the CDR3 DNA reads TGTGCCAGCAGGGCGTCCACCGGGGAGCTGTTTTTT.

This chain links TRBV18 with TRBJ1-5; 7 bases agree with TRBD1. Germline lookup yields CDR1 KGHSH and CDR2 LQKENI. V trimming: 4 bases; J trimming: 5 bases; junction bases outside the gene matches: 5. This CDR3 comprises 14 residues. The CDR3 here is CASSRDRDYQPQHF. For the CDR3, the DNA is TGTGCCAGCTCACGTGACAGGGATTATCAGCCCCAGCATTTT.

The chain couples TRBV27 to TRBJ1-6; 7 bases line up with TRBD1. The germline CDR1 and CDR2 sequences are MNHEY and SMNVEV (reference sequence). The CDR3 consists of 15 residues. V shed 3 bases, J shed 5 bases, and the junction held 4 bases outside the gene matches. The CDR3 DNA follows: TGTGCCAGCAGTTTCCGGGACAGACATAATTCACCCCTCCACTTT. Amino acid sequence: CASSFRDRHNSPLHF.

J is TRBJ2-3 and V is TRBV10-1, with TRBD1 matching 11 bases. The CDR3 loop spans 15 amino acids. J lost 3 bases, V lost 7 bases, and 6 bases had no gene match. Germline CDR1 and CDR2: WNHNN and SYGVQD (reference sequence). The CDR3: CASKRGQGATDTQYF. In DNA form, the CDR3 reads TGCGCCAGCAAGAGAGGACAGGGGGCAACAGATACGCAGTATTTT.

The chain couples TRBV27 to TRBJ2-5; 8 bases match TRBD1. V shed 5 bases, J shed 2 bases, and the junction held 10 bases outside the gene matches. This CDR3 comprises 16 residues. CDR1 and CDR2 (germline): MNHEY, SMNVEV (reference sequence). The CDR3, as DNA: TGTGCCAGCAGTCCCCCGAAATGGACAGGGCAAGAGACCCAGTACTTC. This translates into CASSPPKWTGQETQYF.

The chain is built from TRBV2 and TRBJ2-5, with D possibly being TRBD1 (6 bases). Looked up from germline, CDR1 is SNHLY and CDR2 is FYNNEI. Trimming took 5 bases from V and 5 from J, leaving 15 bases between them. The CDR3 is 14 residues long. The CDR3 DNA reads TGTGCCAGCAGTAACTACAGGGTTATGGAGACCCAGTACTTC. Protein product: CASSNYRVMETQYF.

The gene calls are TRBV29-1 and TRBJ1-3, with D maybe TRBD1 (5 bases). The germline CDR1 and CDR2 sequences are SQVTM and ANQGSEA. This CDR3 spans 12 amino acids. The germline V and J ends were trimmed by 3 bases and 2 bases, with 5 bases remaining between them. Here the CDR3 reads CSVEGAGNTIYF. The CDR3 region has the DNA TGCAGCGTTGAGGGGGCTGGAAACACCATATATTTT.

This chain connects TRBV19 to TRBJ2-7; D may match TRBD1 or TRBD2 (5 bases each). CDR1 and CDR2 (germline): LNHDA, SQIVND (reference sequence). Trimming removed 5 bases at V and 7 bases at J, with 15 bases between. This CDR3 is built from 13 residues. CDR3 sequence: CASSLLVGEEQYF. In DNA, the CDR3 is TGTGCCAGTAGTCTCCTTGTGGGGGAGGAGCAGTACTTC. The entire variable domain, with the rest obtained from reference TRBV19 and TRBJ2-7, is as follows: DGGITQSPKYLFRKEGQNVTLSCEQNLNHDAMYWYRQDPGQGLRLIYYSQIVNDFQKGDIAEGYSVSREKKESFPLTVTSAQKNPTAFYLCASSLLVGEEQYFGPGTRLTVT.

The CDR3: CASRQPGYNEQFF. CDR3 DNA sequence: TGTGCCAGCAGACAGCCCGGGTACAATGAGCAGTTCTTC. This chain joins TRBV6-1 and TRBJ2-1; D not certain. Trimming shortened V by 6 bases and J by 4 bases, and 10 bases separated the two germline ends. Germline values: CDR1 MNHNS, CDR2 SASEGT. This CDR3 region has 13 residues.

The chain links TRBV30 to TRBJ1-4; D ambiguous. V lost 4 bases and J lost 0, with 12 bases in between. Germline-derived CDR1 and CDR2 are GTSNPN and SVGIG (reference sequence). The CDR3 has 15 amino acids. The CDR3 nucleotides are TGTGCCTGGACTCCCCCAGGTTCAACTAATGAAAAACTGTTTTTT. This gives the protein CAWTPPGSTNEKLFF.

The rearrangement joins TRBV19 to TRBJ1-1; D gene unclear. Germline V gene sequence: CDR1 LNHDA, CDR2 SQIVND (reference sequence). V lost 6 bases and J 6 bases, leaving 14 bases between the germline ends. The CDR3 spans 13 residues. In DNA form, the CDR3 reads TGTGCCAGTAGCGTCGTTAGGAGCGCTGAAGCTTTCTTT. Translating gives CASSVVRSAEAFF.

The rearrangement joins TRBV6-5 to TRBJ2-1, with no clear D. Germline V lookup: CDR1 MNHEY, CDR2 SVGAGI. The CDR3 runs to 13 residues. V lost 2 bases and J lost 4, with 6 bases in between. The CDR3 sequence is CASSYTDYNEQFF. The CDR3 region has the DNA TGTGCCAGCAGTTACACAGATTACAATGAGCAGTTCTTC.

V is TRBV28 and J is TRBJ2-2, with 8 positions matching TRBD1. The length of the CDR3 is 16 residues. From germline, CDR1 is MDHEN and CDR2 SYDVKM. V lost 1 base, J lost 8 bases, and 9 bases stayed unmatched. CDR3 residues: CASSLFGQGMGGELFF. CDR3 nucleotides: TGTGCCAGCAGTTTATTTGGACAGGGAATGGGAGGGGAGCTGTTTTTT.

The gene calls are TRBV9 and TRBJ1-1; no clear D gene. Germline V gene lookup returns CDR1 SGDLS and CDR2 YYNGEE. The CDR3 has 14 amino acids. Between the trimmed V and J ends, which lost 0 bases and 0 bases, there was a span of 6 bases. CDR3 DNA sequence: TGTGCCAGCAGCGTAGAAGTAATGAACACTGAAGCTTTCTTT. It codes for CASSVEVMNTEAFF.

This clone was picked up a small number of times. The chain couples TRBV10-3 to TRBJ2-2; D perhaps matches TRBD1 (6 bases). Germline V gene lookup returns CDR1 ENHRY and CDR2 SYGVKD. V lost 4 bases, J lost 6 bases, and 9 bases lay in between. This CDR3 spans 13 amino acids. For the CDR3, the DNA is TGTGCCATCAGTGTTTACAGGGCCGGGGAGCTGTTTTTT. It translates to CAISVYRAGELFF.

The chain combines TRBV2 with TRBJ2-2; the match to TRBD2 covers 11 bases. The V and J ends lost 6 bases and 8 bases, in that order; junction bases with no gene match: 11. This CDR3 contains 16 residues. Germline V gene data show CDR1 as SNHLY and CDR2 as FYNNEI. The DNA for the CDR3 is TGTGCCAGCAGCGCCGCTAGCGGGGGGAGCGGAGGGGAGCTGTTTTTT. This encodes CASSAASGGSGGELFF.

This chain uses TRBV19 with TRBJ2-7; D gene ambiguous. CDR3 length: 16 amino acids. Germline loops: CDR1 LNHDA, CDR2 SQIVND (reference sequence). The V gene lost 5 bases and the J gene lost 4 bases, with 21 bases spanning the gap. CDR3 protein: CASSPQHDLNLYEQYF. For the CDR3, the DNA is TGTGCCAGTAGTCCCCAGCACGACCTCAACTTATACGAGCAGTACTTC.

V gene TRBV5-1 combines with J gene TRBJ2-3, with 7 nucleotides matching TRBD1. The CDR3 is 12 residues long. Germline V gene data show CDR1 as SGHRS and CDR2 as YFSETQ. The J segment lost 12 bases and the V segment lost 3 bases, leaving 7 bases of the junction unmatched. CDR3 nucleotide sequence: TGCGCCAGCAGCTCCGGACAGGCGGCCCAGTATTTT. Translating it yields CASSSGQAAQYF.